Following are 6 T cell receptor beta chains from one sample sequenced in a study of blood T cell repertoires in COVID-19. TCRdb's table, derived via immunoSEQ multiplex PCR, lists solely in-frame clones and lacks some. Of under 150,000 clones listed, 84% are singletons. The sequenced sample was peripheral blood. These receptors came from a human donor in a cohort sampled during active COVID-19.

The rearrangement uses TRBV7-2 and TRBJ2-5; 8 bases agree with TRBD1. This CDR3 region has 16 residues. Germline V lookup: CDR1 SGHTA, CDR2 FQGNSA. The V gene end was trimmed by 5 bases and the J gene end by 4 bases; junction bases not matched to a gene: 12. The CDR3 protein is CASSPWTGWRGETQYF. DNA of the CDR3: TGTGCCAGCAGCCCGTGGACAGGGTGGAGAGGAGAGACCCAGTACTTC.

V and J are TRBV12-3 or TRBV12-4 and TRBJ2-1; 7 positions agree with TRBD1. CDR3 length equals 13 residues. V was pared by 6 bases and J by 6 bases, with 5 bases of the junction left unmatched. CDR3 protein: CASSRTGVNEQFF. CDR3 DNA sequence: TGTGCCAGCAGCCGTACAGGGGTCAATGAGCAGTTCTTC.

V usage is TRBV6-6 and J usage is TRBJ1-1; 8 bases match TRBD1. Germline CDR1 MNHNY, CDR2 SVGAGI (reference sequence). CDR3 size: 15 residues. Trimming removed 2 bases from V and 4 bases from J; junction bases left unmatched: 6. The CDR3 loop reads CASSYGQGPLTEAFF. The CDR3 bases are TGTGCCAGCAGTTACGGACAGGGACCCCTCACTGAAGCTTTCTTT.

The chain has TRBV7-2 and TRBJ1-3, with D unclear. This CDR3 has 13 amino acids. V lost 0 bases to trimming and J lost 7 bases, with 7 bases between them. Per germline, CDR1 SGHTA and CDR2 FQGNSA. The CDR3 spells CASSLASVNTIYF. The CDR3 nucleotides are TGTGCCAGCAGCTTAGCCTCGGTGAACACCATATATTTT. The full variable domain, its missing parts supplied by reference TRBV7-2 and TRBJ1-3, is GAGVSQSPSNKVTEKGKDVELRCDPISGHTALYWYRQSLGQGLEFLIYFQGNSAPDKSGLPSDRFSAERTGGSVSTLTIQRTQQEDSAVYLCASSLASVNTIYFGEGSWLTVV.

The chain uses TRBV9 and TRBJ2-6; 8 nucleotides match TRBD2. The V gene end was trimmed by 4 bases and the J gene end by 0 bases; junction bases not matched to a gene: 3. In germline, CDR1 is SGDLS, CDR2 YYNGEE. The CDR3 covers 16 residues. In DNA form, the CDR3 reads TGTGCCAGCAGCCGAGCGGGAGTCTCTGGGGCCAACGTCCTGACTTTC. It yields the protein CASSRAGVSGANVLTF. The full variable domain, in which reference TRBV9 and TRBJ2-6 provide the parts outside the CDR3, is DSGVTQTPKHLITATGQRVTLRCSPRSGDLSVYWYQQSLDQGLQFLIQYYNGEERAKGNILERFSAQQFPDLHSELNLSSLELGDSALYFCASSRAGVSGANVLTFGAGSRLTVL.

CDR3 DNA sequence: TGCAGCGTTGAGCGGGGAGGCTATGGCTACACCTTC. Translating gives CSVERGGYGYTF. The genes are TRBV29-1 and TRBJ1-2, with D unresolved. The CDR3 length is 12 residues. Per germline, CDR1 SQVTM and CDR2 ANQGSEA. V was clipped by 3 bases and J by 4 bases, with 9 bases between them. The complete variable domain, with remaining parts taken from reference TRBV29-1 and TRBJ1-2, reads SAVISQKPSRDICQRGTSLTIQCQVDSQVTMMFWYRQQPGQSLTLIATANQGSEATYESGFVIDKFPISRPNLTFSTLTVSNMSPEDSSIYLCSVERGGYGYTFGSGTRLTVV.